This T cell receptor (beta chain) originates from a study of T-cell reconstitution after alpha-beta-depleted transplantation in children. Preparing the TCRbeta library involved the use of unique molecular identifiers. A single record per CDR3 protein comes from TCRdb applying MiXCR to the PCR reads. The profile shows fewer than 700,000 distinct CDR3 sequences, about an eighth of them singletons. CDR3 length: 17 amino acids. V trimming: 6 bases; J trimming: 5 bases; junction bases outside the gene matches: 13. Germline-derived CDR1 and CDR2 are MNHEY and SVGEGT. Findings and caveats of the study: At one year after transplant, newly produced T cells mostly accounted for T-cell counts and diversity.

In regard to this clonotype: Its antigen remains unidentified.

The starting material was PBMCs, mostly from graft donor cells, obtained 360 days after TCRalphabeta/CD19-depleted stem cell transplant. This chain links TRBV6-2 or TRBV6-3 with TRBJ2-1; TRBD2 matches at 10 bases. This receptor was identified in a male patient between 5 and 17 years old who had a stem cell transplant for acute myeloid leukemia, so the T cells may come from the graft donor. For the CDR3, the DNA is TGTGCCAGCAGCCAATCCTTACTAGCGGGACGTAACAATGAGCAGTTCTTC. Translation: CASSQSLLAGRNNEQFF.